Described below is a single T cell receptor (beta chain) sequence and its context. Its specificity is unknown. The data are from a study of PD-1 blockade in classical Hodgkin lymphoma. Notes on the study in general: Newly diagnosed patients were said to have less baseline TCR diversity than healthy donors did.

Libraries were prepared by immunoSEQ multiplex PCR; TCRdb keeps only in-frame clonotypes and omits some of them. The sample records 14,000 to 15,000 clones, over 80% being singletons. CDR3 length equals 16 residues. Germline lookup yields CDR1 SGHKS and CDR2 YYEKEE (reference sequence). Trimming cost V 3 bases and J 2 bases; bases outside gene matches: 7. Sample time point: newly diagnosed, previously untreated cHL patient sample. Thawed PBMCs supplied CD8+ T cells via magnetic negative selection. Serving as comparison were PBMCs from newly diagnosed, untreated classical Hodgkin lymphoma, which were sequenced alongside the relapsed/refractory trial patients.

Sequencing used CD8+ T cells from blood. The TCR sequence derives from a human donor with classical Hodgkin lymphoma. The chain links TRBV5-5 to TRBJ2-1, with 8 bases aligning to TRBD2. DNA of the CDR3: TGTGCCAGCAGCTCATTGCTACTAGCGGCCTACAATGAGCAGTTCTTC. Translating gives CASSSLLLAAYNEQFF. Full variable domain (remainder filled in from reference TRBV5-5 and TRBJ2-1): DAGVTQSPTHLIKTRGQQVTLRCSPISGHKSVSWYQQVLGQGPQFIFQYYEKEERGRGNFPDRFSARQFPNYSSELNVNALLLGDSALYLCASSSLLLAAYNEQFFGPGTRLTVL.